The next 6 T cell receptor beta chains were all read from a single sample in a study of blood T cell repertoires in COVID-19. Some clones are missing from TCRdb's copy, which holds only in-frame ones; the method was immunoSEQ multiplex PCR. The profile shows approximately 300,000 clones, more than 85% of them singletons. Sequencing was done on a sample of PBMCs or T cells enriched from blood (not recorded which). These receptors were taken from a woman in her 30s who had recovered from COVID-19.

This clone was counted a single time. V usage is TRBV19 and J usage is TRBJ1-5; D is undetermined. The V end was cut by 5 bases, the J end by 1 base, with 12 bases between. Germline V gene lookup returns CDR1 LNHDA and CDR2 SQIVND (reference sequence). The CDR3 is made up of 15 amino acids. CDR3 protein: CASSSTGESNQPQHF. The DNA of the CDR3 is TGTGCCAGTAGTTCAACGGGAGAAAGCAATCAGCCCCAGCATTTT.

This chain uses TRBV18 with TRBJ1-3; the D is unclear. The germline V gene has CDR1 KGHSH and CDR2 LQKENI. Trimming cost V 2 bases and J 0 bases, with 11 bases left between them. The CDR3 has 16 amino acids. CDR3 bases: TGTGCCAGCTCACCAAGAGGGAAGAGCTCTGGAAACACCATATATTTT. Its protein is CASSPRGKSSGNTIYF.

This chain joins TRBV19 and TRBJ1-3, with 9 nucleotides matching TRBD1. The germline CDR1 and CDR2 sequences are LNHDA and SQIVND (reference sequence). This CDR3 spans 19 amino acids. Trimming took 10 bases from V and 0 from J; bases not matched to a gene: 19. The CDR3 nucleotides read TGTGCCACCGAGGGGTATGGGACAGGGATCTTTCTCTCTGGAAACACCATATATTTT. Its protein product is CATEGYGTGIFLSGNTIYF.

The genes are TRBV28 and TRBJ1-2; tentatively, D is TRBD1 (5 bases). V lost 6 bases, J lost 1 base, and 9 bases lay in between. Germline lookup yields CDR1 MDHEN and CDR2 SYDVKM. CDR3 size: 13 residues. The CDR3 region is CASRTRDNYGYTF. The DNA for the CDR3 is TGTGCCAGCAGAACCAGGGATAACTATGGCTACACCTTC.

The gene calls are TRBV18 and TRBJ2-7, with 7 bases matching TRBD1. The germline V gene encodes CDR1 KGHSH and CDR2 LQKENI. This CDR3 is 13 amino acids long. Trimming removed 2 bases from V and 6 bases from J; junction bases left unmatched: 4. The chain's CDR3 is CASSPDRETEQYF. The DNA of the CDR3 is TGTGCCAGCTCACCAGACAGGGAAACCGAGCAGTACTTC.

This clone was seen a few times. This chain connects TRBV15 to TRBJ2-5, with unresolved D. The CDR3 spans 13 residues. Per germline, CDR1 LNHNV and CDR2 YYDKDF (reference sequence). Trimming removed 0 bases from V and 4 bases from J, with 6 bases in between. Written as DNA, the CDR3 is TGTGCCACCAGCAGAGATCTCGTAGAGACCCAGTACTTC. It specifies CATSRDLVETQYF.